This TCR beta chain was identified in a study of blood T cell repertoires in COVID-19. The CDR3 totals 14 residues. Germline CDR1 is SGHNT and CDR2 is YYREEE (reference sequence). Trimming cost V 4 bases and J 1 base, with 12 bases left between them. Sequencing was performed with immunoSEQ multiplex PCR; in TCRdb, only in-frame clones are kept and a portion is missing. The data contain around 77,000 clones, roughly four fifths of them singletons. This TCR was sampled from a woman older than 75 with active or convalescent COVID-19. Material: peripheral blood. This chain uses TRBV5-4 with TRBJ2-7; D unclear. The CDR3 region is CASSPTRTSYEQYF. The CDR3 nucleotides are TGTGCCAGCAGCCCGACACGAACATCCTACGAGCAGTACTTC.